The 13 T cell receptor beta chains in this list originate from one sample, sequenced in a study of response to subunit inactivated influenza vaccine. MiXCR was run by TCRdb on the RT-PCR reads, yielding one entry per CDR3 protein. This sample yields 530,000 or so distinct CDR3 sequences, of which 25% are seen a single time; 1.9% belongs to the top ten. The starting material was CD4+ T cells sorted from PBMCs, obtained about 5 days after vaccination. The receptors shown here come from a man aged 45-65 years who received an inactivated influenza vaccine.

Only a few counts were recorded for this clonotype. The genes are TRBV20-1 and TRBJ2-3; 8 bases match TRBD1. With V trimmed by 4 bases and J by 3 bases, 6 bases remained unmatched. The CDR3 loop spans 14 amino acids. CDR1 and CDR2 (germline): DFQATT, SNEGSKA (reference sequence). The DNA for the CDR3 is TGCAGTGCTAAGGGGACAGGTGGAACAGATACGCAGTATTTT. The encoded protein is CSAKGTGGTDTQYF.

This chain uses TRBV20-1 with TRBJ2-1; 14 bases fit TRBD2. The CDR3 is made up of 17 amino acids. V was clipped by 2 bases and J by 6 bases; unmatched bases: 9. CDR1 is DFQATT and CDR2 is SNEGSKA in the germline V gene (reference sequence). The CDR3 loop is CSARSGTSGRKFNEQFF. CDR3 nucleotide sequence: TGCAGTGCTAGATCCGGGACTAGCGGGAGAAAGTTCAATGAGCAGTTCTTC.

The V gene is TRBV20-1, the J gene TRBJ2-2, with 8 bases aligning to TRBD1. The V gene end was trimmed by 4 bases and the J gene end by 7 bases; junction bases not matched to a gene: 5. CDR3 length equals 13 residues. Germline CDR1 and CDR2: DFQATT and SNEGSKA (reference sequence). DNA for the CDR3: TGCAGTGCTACAGGGGGCTTGTTCGGGGAGCTGTTTTTT. Protein: CSATGGLFGELFF.

This clonotype has only one observation. The V and J genes are TRBV11-2 and TRBJ2-5; D tentatively reads TRBD1 or TRBD2 (5 bases each). Trimming removed 0 bases from V and 7 bases from J, with 12 bases in between. CDR1 is SGHAT and CDR2 is FQNNGV in the germline V gene. This CDR3 is built from 14 residues. The CDR3 here is CASSLDLRDGTQYF. Written as DNA, the CDR3 is TGTGCCAGCAGCTTAGATCTACGGGACGGGACCCAGTACTTC.

The chain has TRBV25-1 and TRBJ1-5, with D possibly being TRBD1 (5 bases). This CDR3 has 13 amino acids. V lost 3 bases to trimming and J lost 7 bases, with 10 bases between them. Germline lookup yields CDR1 MGHDK and CDR2 SYGVNS. The CDR3 bases are TGTGCCAGCAGTGACGCAGGGAAACAGCCCCAGCATTTT. Translated, it gives CASSDAGKQPQHF.

This chain joins TRBV20-1 and TRBJ2-1; 7 bases match TRBD2. The CDR3 extends over 14 amino acids. Germline V lookup: CDR1 DFQATT, CDR2 SNEGSKA (reference sequence). V shed 5 bases, J shed 8 bases, and the junction held 12 bases outside the gene matches. Here the CDR3 DNA reads TGCAGTGCTCCCGGGAGGCGGGAGAGGGATGAGCAGTTCTTC. Amino acids: CSAPGRRERDEQFF.

The gene calls are TRBV7-2 and TRBJ2-2; TRBD1 matches 11 bases. J was trimmed by 4 bases and V by 4 bases; bases with no gene match: 5. The CDR3 totals 16 residues. The germline CDR1 and CDR2 sequences are SGHTA and FQGNSA. The CDR3 protein is CASSSDRGLFTGELFF. In nucleotides, the CDR3 is TGTGCCAGCAGCTCGGACAGGGGGCTTTTCACCGGGGAGCTGTTTTTT. Full variable domain (outside the CDR3, taken from reference TRBV7-2 and TRBJ2-2): GAGVSQSPSNKVTEKGKDVELRCDPISGHTALYWYRQSLGQGLEFLIYFQGNSAPDKSGLPSDRFSAERTGGSVSTLTIQRTQQEDSAVYLCASSSDRGLFTGELFFGEGSRLTVL.

The table lists this clonotype with a few counts. The V and J genes are TRBV3-1 and TRBJ1-6, with D unresolved. The CDR3 totals 15 residues. CDR1 and CDR2 from the germline V gene are LGHDT and YNNKEL (reference sequence). The V end was cut by 4 bases, the J end by 10 bases, with 17 bases between. The CDR3 nucleotides are TGTGCCAGCAGCCTAAGAGGAGGGTTTTCCTCACCCCTCCACTTT. It encodes CASSLRGGFSSPLHF.

The chain recombines TRBV7-9 with TRBJ2-5, with D perhaps TRBD1 (6 bases). The ends were cut back, 5 bases at V and 2 bases at J, with 15 bases in the middle. Germline V lookup: CDR1 SEHNR, CDR2 FQNEAQ (reference sequence). CDR3 length: 15 amino acids. CDR3 in amino acids: CASSRHRVGQETQYF. The CDR3 bases are TGTGCCAGCAGCCGACACAGGGTTGGGCAAGAGACCCAGTACTTC.

The rearrangement links TRBV20-1 to TRBJ1-6; 7 nucleotides align to TRBD1. Germline trimming cut 3 bases from V and 5 bases from J; bases unmatched to any gene: 4. Per the germline V gene, CDR1 is DFQATT and CDR2 is SNEGSKA (reference sequence). This CDR3 region has 14 residues. The CDR3: CSARTGTDNSPLHF. In nucleotides, the CDR3 is TGCAGTGCTAGGACCGGGACAGATAATTCACCCCTCCACTTT.

The chain links TRBV7-8 to TRBJ2-1, with D perhaps assigned TRBD1 or TRBD2 (5 bases each). This CDR3 has 17 residues. Trimming took off 4 bases at V and 0 bases at J, with 16 bases between the two ends. Germline CDR1 SGHVS, CDR2 FQNEAQ. CDR3 protein: CASSSEWGSSSYNEQFF. Written as DNA, the CDR3 is TGTGCCAGCAGCTCCGAGTGGGGGTCCAGCTCCTACAATGAGCAGTTCTTC.

This clonotype showed up just a few times. This rearrangement joins TRBV2 to TRBJ1-1; the D gene is possibly TRBD1 (6 bases). Trimming took 5 bases from V and 11 from J, leaving 18 bases between them. CDR1 and CDR2 from the germline V gene are SNHLY and FYNNEI. This CDR3 has 13 residues. This CDR3 reads CASSYQGNPPAFF. CDR3 nucleotide sequence: TGTGCCAGCAGTTATCAGGGGAACCCCCCCGCTTTCTTT.

The sample holds a few counts of this clonotype. The CDR3 sequence is CASSVATGQGRIYEQYF. In nucleotides, the CDR3 is TGTGCCAGCAGCGTAGCTACTGGACAGGGTAGGATCTACGAGCAGTACTTC. The chain joins TRBV9 to TRBJ2-7; 8 positions match TRBD1. CDR1 and CDR2 (germline): SGDLS, YYNGEE. V shed 0 bases and J 3 bases; nucleotides not matched to a gene: 11. This CDR3 comprises 17 residues.